The source of this T cell receptor (beta chain) is a study of T cell responses to AZD1222 COVID-19 vaccine. Study-wide results and limits: Spike-specific TCR breadth and depth grew following two AZD1222 doses.

To note about this clone: Its antigen remains unknown.

Germline CDR1 reads SEHNR; CDR2 reads FQNEAQ (reference sequence). Trimming took 3 bases from V and 0 from J, leaving 8 bases between them. CDR3 length: 14 amino acids. TCRdb's table, derived via immunoSEQ multiplex PCR, lists solely in-frame clones and lacks some. The sample holds around 150,000 clones, 92% seen once. The specimen comprised peripheral blood, sampled 28 days after the second AZD1222 dose. This clonotype was obtained from an adult who received the AZD1222 COVID-19 vaccine. The chain employs TRBV7-9 and TRBJ1-1, with D unclear. The CDR3 nucleotides are TGTGCCAGCAGCTTGGCATCTATGAACACTGAAGCTTTCTTT. It is translated as CASSLASMNTEAFF. The full variable domain, with the rest looked up from reference TRBV7-9 and TRBJ1-1, is DTGVSQNPRHKITKRGQNVTFRCDPISEHNRLYWYRQTLGQGPEFLTYFQNEAQLEKSRLLSDRFSAERPKGSFSTLEIQRTEQGDSAMYLCASSLASMNTEAFFGQGTRLTVV.